This is a list of T cell receptor beta chains from one sample in a study of response to subunit inactivated influenza vaccine. TCRdb re-called the RT-PCR reads with MiXCR, one entry per CDR3 protein. The repertoire holds over 750,000 distinct CDR3 sequences, approximately 21% seen once, with about 9.4% in the top ten. Sequenced material: PBMCs from blood, taken about 5 days after vaccination. All receptors come from a man aged 50 to 60 who received an inactivated influenza vaccine. The CDR3 runs from the conserved cysteine through the conserved F or W. A D gene is named only where the DNA matches it firmly. Size tells how often a clone was seen (once, few, many) or the class of an expanded clone, and some rows leave it out.

v_call	j_call	d_call	clone_size	cdr3_aa	cdr3_nt
TRBV19	TRBJ2-7	TRBD2	.	CASSSISGGPTEQYF	TGTGCCAGTAGCAGTATTAGCGGGGGGCCGACGGAGCAGTACTTC
TRBV15	TRBJ2-3	.	.	CATSTRQTDTQYF	TGTGCCACCAGCACTCGACAAACAGATACGCAGTATTTT
TRBV12-3/TRBV12-4	TRBJ2-3	TRBD2	.	CASSFSGGSDTQYF	TGTGCCAGCAGTTTCTCGGGGGGGTCAGATACGCAGTATTTT
TRBV29-1	TRBJ2-1	.	many	CSVSSAREQFF	TGCAGCGTTTCCTCGGCGAGGGAGCAGTTCTTC
TRBV19	TRBJ2-1	TRBD1	few	CASSNPTGSSYNEQFF	TGTGCCAGTAGTAATCCGACAGGGAGCTCCTACAATGAGCAGTTCTTC
TRBV14	TRBJ2-7	.	.	CASSQGSLSYEQYF	TGTGCCAGCAGCCAAGGTTCCCTCTCCTACGAGCAGTACTTC
TRBV18	TRBJ2-1	.	few	CASSPQGIYNEQFF	TGTGCCAGCTCACCCCAGGGAATCTACAATGAGCAGTTCTTC
TRBV27	TRBJ2-6	.	.	CASSLFPSSSGANVLTF	TGTGCCAGCAGTTTATTTCCCAGTAGCTCTGGGGCCAACGTCCTGACTTTC
TRBV27	TRBJ2-7	.	many	CASLPDPRLGVHEQYF	TGTGCCAGCTTACCGGATCCGAGGCTAGGGGTGCACGAGCAGTACTTC
TRBV12-3/TRBV12-4	TRBJ2-1	TRBD1	.	CASSFQGVSADEQFF	TGTGCCAGCAGCTTTCAGGGGGTGTCGGCCGATGAGCAGTTCTTC
TRBV20-1	TRBJ2-1	.	.	CSASRPDNEQFF	TGCAGTGCTAGTCGGCCAGACAATGAGCAGTTCTTC
TRBV6-5	TRBJ2-2	TRBD2	.	CASSYPGTSGRASTGELFF	TGTGCCAGCAGTTACCCCGGGACTAGCGGGAGAGCGAGCACCGGGGAGCTGTTTTTT
TRBV5-1	TRBJ2-7	TRBD1	.	CASQRGQGVLYEQYF	TGCGCCAGCCAGAGAGGCCAGGGGGTGTTATACGAGCAGTACTTC
TRBV14	TRBJ2-5	TRBD1	.	CASSPTGQQETQYF	TGTGCCAGCAGCCCAACGGGACAGCAAGAGACCCAGTACTTC
TRBV5-8	TRBJ2-3	.	.	CASSLVRGAGDTQYF	TGTGCCAGCAGCTTGGTTCGCGGGGCGGGAGATACGCAGTATTTT
TRBV7-8	TRBJ1-1	.	few	CASSLVAGVMNTEAFF	TGTGCCAGCAGCTTAGTCGCGGGCGTGATGAACACTGAAGCTTTCTTT
TRBV5-5	TRBJ2-7	.	.	CASSLDMPYEQYF	TGTGCCAGCAGCTTGGACATGCCCTACGAGCAGTACTTC
TRBV6-2/TRBV6-3	TRBJ1-1	TRBD1	many	CASSSQGVDVTEAFF	TGTGCCAGCAGTTCCCAGGGGGTGGATGTCACTGAAGCTTTCTTT
TRBV4-3	TRBJ2-1	.	.	CASSQDMDSKQFF	TGCGCCAGCAGCCAAGACATGGACTCCAAGCAGTTCTTC
TRBV12-3/TRBV12-4	TRBJ2-7	.	.	CASSPALKGEQYF	TGTGCCAGCAGCCCGGCCCTGAAGGGAGAGCAGTACTTC
TRBV12-3/TRBV12-4	TRBJ2-3	TRBD1	.	CASSLARTGEGPDTQYF	TGTGCCAGCAGTTTGGCCAGGACAGGGGAAGGCCCAGATACGCAGTATTTT
TRBV6-5	TRBJ2-7	.	.	CASSYSSRSYEQYF	TGTGCCAGCAGTTACTCGTCCCGTTCCTACGAGCAGTACTTC